These 25 T cell receptor beta chains came from one sample sequenced in a study of T cells in Graves' hyperthyroidism and ophthalmopathy (dated by TCRdb to between 2018 and 2021). Libraries were made using multiplex PCR. Reads for this sample came from an Illumina HiSeq 2000. TCR beta CDR3 regions were amplified from RNA transcripts. The first round of RT-PCR for the TCR CDR3 was performed with the HTBI primer set and the Qiagen OneStep RT-PCR kit. TCRdb redid the processing of the public reads, applying fastp at Q25 and MiXCR, and retained in-frame beta chains. CDR3 protein duplicates are merged, each entry listing the most common genes and DNA. The sample table holds around 250,000 distinct CDR3 sequences, of which 14% to 15% were seen once. The ten largest clones represent 10% to 15% of the sample. Specimen: blood. The receptors shown here come from a woman aged 40 to 50 with Graves' hyperthyroidism that later progressed to Graves' ophthalmopathy.

Turning to this clonotype: A much larger clone lies one base from this, so it may be a read error. This CDR3 reads CASSFFFPTSGTNEQVF. CDR3 DNA sequence: TGTGCCAGCAGTTTTTTCTTTCCCACTAGCGGGACCAATGAGCAGGTCTTC. The J gene is TRBJ2-1, the V gene TRBV7-2, with TRBD2 identical over 10 bases. Germline-derived CDR1 and CDR2 are SGHTA and FQGNSA. This CDR3 has 17 amino acids.

As concerns this clonotype: A read error is possible here, since a much larger clone lies one base away. The chain employs TRBV28 and TRBJ2-1; the match to TRBD2 covers 9 bases. Trimming took 9 bases from V and 9 from J; bases not matched to a gene: 15. CDR1 and CDR2 from the germline V gene are MDHEN and SYDVKM. The CDR3 is 15 residues long. The CDR3 region is CARIGGRVKFAEQFF. CDR3 nucleotide sequence: TGTGCCAGAATCGGCGGGAGGGTTAAGTTTGCTGAGCAGTTCTTC.

In this sample, this clonotype turned up many times. V gene TRBV27 combines with J gene TRBJ1-1, with a weak D call TRBD1 (5 bases). Germline V gene sequence: CDR1 MNHEY, CDR2 SMNVEV (reference sequence). Trimming pared 5 bases from V and 11 bases from J, leaving 24 bases between. The CDR3 spans 15 residues. CDR3 sequence: CASSPLTGTVFRAFF. The CDR3 coding sequence is TGTGCCAGCAGTCCACTAACCGGGACGGTCTTTAGGGCTTTCTTT.

In this sample, this clonotype turned up many times. V usage is TRBV7-8 and J usage is TRBJ2-7, with 8 bases matching TRBD1. From germline, CDR1 is SGHVS and CDR2 FQNEAQ. The V and J ends lost 0 bases and 2 bases, in that order; junction bases with no gene match: 6. The CDR3 totals 16 residues. In DNA form, the CDR3 reads TGTGCCAGCAGCTTAGCACCGGGACAGGCCCCCTACGAGCAGTACTTC. Protein sequence: CASSLAPGQAPYEQYF.

The table lists this clonotype with a few counts. The genes are TRBV19 and TRBJ1-5; D remains ambiguous. CDR1 LNHDA and CDR2 SQIVND come from the germline V gene (reference sequence). The ends were cut back, 3 bases at V and 6 bases at J, with 18 bases in the middle. There are 16 residues in the CDR3. DNA of the CDR3: TGTGCCAGTAGTATGAGGAGGGAGATTCGAGGTCAGCCCCAGCATTTT. Its protein is CASSMRREIRGQPQHF.

This clonotype was seen ten or more times. This chain joins TRBV28 and TRBJ2-1; D unclear. The germline V gene has CDR1 MDHEN and CDR2 SYDVKM. V dropped 7 bases and J dropped 0 bases, with 13 bases sitting between them. The CDR3 is made up of 15 amino acids. The DNA for the CDR3 is TGTGCCAGCATCCGAGACACGAGCTCCTACAATGAGCAGTTCTTC. This sequence encodes CASIRDTSSYNEQFF.

This clonotype was observed at least ten times. This rearrangement joins TRBV12-3 or TRBV12-4 to TRBJ2-1; 10 bases align to TRBD2. This CDR3 is built from 16 residues. Unmatched junction bases numbered 9, after V lost 6 bases and J lost 4 bases. CDR3 sequence (DNA): TGTGCCAGCAGACCCATAGCGGGAGGTTTATACAATGAGCAGTTCTTC. Residues: CASRPIAGGLYNEQFF.

The table lists this clonotype with many counts. The V and J genes are TRBV18 and TRBJ2-7, with 15 bases fitting TRBD2. The V gene's germline CDR1 is KGHSH and CDR2 LQKENI. The V gene end was trimmed by 2 bases and the J gene end by 7 bases; junction bases not matched to a gene: 3. The CDR3 is 15 residues long. The CDR3 DNA reads as TGTGCCAGCTCACCAGGACTAGCGGGAGGGCTGGAGCAGTACTTC. It is translated as CASSPGLAGGLEQYF.

At least ten counts were recorded for this clonotype. This rearrangement joins TRBV28 to TRBJ1-3; the D is unclear. This CDR3 spans 13 amino acids. The V gene's germline CDR1 is MDHEN and CDR2 SYDVKM. V lost 3 bases and J 4 bases, leaving 7 bases between the germline ends. CDR3 amino acids: CASSLGYGNTIYF. The DNA for the CDR3 is TGTGCCAGCAGTTTGGGGTACGGAAACACCATATATTTT.

Many counts were recorded for this clonotype. This chain uses TRBV28 with TRBJ2-5, with a possible D match to TRBD2 (6 bases). Germline V CDR1 and CDR2: MDHEN, SYDVKM. The CDR3 spans 16 residues. V lost 6 bases, J lost 2 bases, and 19 bases lay in between. CDR3 residues: CASSPTWGGNQETQYF. CDR3 sequence (DNA): TGTGCCAGCAGCCCGACCTGGGGCGGGAATCAAGAGACCCAGTACTTC.

At least ten counts were recorded for this clonotype. The chain employs TRBV3-1 and TRBJ2-2, with D unclear. Germline-derived CDR1 and CDR2 are LGHDT and YNNKEL (reference sequence). The CDR3 has 16 residues. V lost 4 bases and J lost 1, with 13 bases in between. The CDR3 spells CASSPVSPLNTGELFF. In nucleotides, the CDR3 is TGTGCCAGCAGCCCAGTATCGCCCCTGAACACCGGGGAGCTGTTTTTT.

V and J are TRBV4-2 and TRBJ1-4, with D unresolved. The length of the CDR3 is 16 residues. Germline V CDR1 and CDR2: LGHNA, YNFKEQ. Trimming took off 1 base at V and 3 bases at J, with 12 bases between the two ends. CDR3 sequence: CASSQGTRGSNEKLFF. CDR3 DNA sequence: TGTGCCAGCAGCCAAGGAACGCGAGGGTCTAATGAAAAACTGTTTTTT.

This clonotype was counted many times. V usage is TRBV28 and J usage is TRBJ1-5, with a weak D call TRBD1 (5 bases). The length of the CDR3 is 16 residues. Trimming removed 7 bases from V and 3 bases from J, with 19 bases in between. Germline assignment: CDR1 MDHEN and CDR2 SYDVKM. CDR3 sequence: CASTLGTGGFNQPQHF. The CDR3, as DNA: TGTGCCAGCACCCTCGGGACGGGGGGATTCAATCAGCCCCAGCATTTT.

At least ten counts were recorded for this clonotype. The chain couples TRBV5-6 to TRBJ1-5; D is unclear. The CDR3 runs 12 residues. CDR1 and CDR2 (germline): SGHDT, YYEEEE. V lost 3 bases and J 5 bases, leaving 6 bases between the germline ends. CDR3: CASSSFYQPQHF. The DNA of the CDR3 is TGTGCCAGCAGCTCCTTTTATCAGCCCCAGCATTTT.

On this clonotype: A single base separates this from a much larger clone, so it may be a read error. The CDR3 end shows no conserved phenylalanine or tryptophan, and so a read error is likely. CDR3 amino acids: CASSRSPLGTDTQYC. Here the CDR3 DNA reads TGTGCCAGCAGCAGGAGTCCGTTGGGCACAGATACGCAGTATTGT. The J gene is TRBJ2-3, the V gene TRBV5-6; D gene uncertain. Trimming took 4 bases from V and 1 from J, leaving 13 bases between them. The CDR3 is 15 residues long. Germline CDR1 reads SGHDT; CDR2 reads YYEEEE.

This clonotype was counted ten times or more. This chain joins TRBV27 and TRBJ2-1, with 7 bases that match TRBD2. V lost 4 bases and J lost 3; bases outside the gene matches: 3. The CDR3 spans 14 residues. The germline gives CDR1 MNHEY, CDR2 SMNVEV (reference sequence). The CDR3 protein is CASSSGLNYNEQFF. The CDR3 DNA reads as TGTGCCAGCAGTTCGGGACTAAACTACAATGAGCAGTTCTTC.

J is TRBJ2-1 and V is TRBV11-2; D is unclear. The germline V and J ends were trimmed by 1 base and 8 bases, with 9 bases remaining between them. The germline gives CDR1 SGHAT, CDR2 FQNNGV. There are 13 residues in the CDR3. CDR3 DNA sequence: TGTGCCAGCAGCTTAGTCAGGCTAGATGAGCAGTTCTTC. It codes for CASSLVRLDEQFF. Filled out from reference TRBV11-2 and TRBJ2-1, the complete variable domain reads EAGVAQSPRYKIIEKRQSVAFWCNPISGHATLYWYQQILGQGPKLLIQFQNNGVVDDSQLPKDRFSAERLKGVDSTLKIQPAKLEDSAVYLCASSLVRLDEQFFGPGTRLTVL.

About this clonotype itself: One base away lies a much larger clone, so this may be a sequencing read error. The chain couples TRBV28 to TRBJ1-2; D is possibly TRBD1 (6 bases). The CDR3 is 17 amino acids. The germline CDR1 and CDR2 sequences are MDHEN and SYDVKM. The CDR3: CASSLSLRLDSNYGCTF. In nucleotides, the CDR3 is TGTGCCAGCAGTTTAAGTCTTCGTTTGGACAGCAACTATGGCTGCACCTTC.

This clonotype was seen many times. This chain uses TRBV27 with TRBJ2-7; the D gene is possibly TRBD1 (6 bases). V lost 1 base, J lost 5 bases, and 12 bases lay in between. In germline, CDR1 is MNHEY, CDR2 SMNVEV (reference sequence). The CDR3 length is 14 residues. CDR3 residues: CASSLWGRVDEQYF. The CDR3 DNA reads as TGTGCCAGCAGTTTATGGGGGCGTGTCGACGAGCAGTACTTC.

This clonotype has at least ten counts. This chain uses TRBV19 with TRBJ2-1, with a possible D match to TRBD1 (5 bases). The CDR3 sequence is 18 residues long. Germline CDR1 and CDR2: LNHDA and SQIVND (reference sequence). V was trimmed by 6 bases and J by 0 bases, leaving 21 bases between them. CDR3 residues: CASSPWGEKFSSYNEQFF. The CDR3, as DNA: TGTGCCAGTAGCCCCTGGGGCGAAAAATTTAGCTCCTACAATGAGCAGTTCTTC. The variable domain in full, with the rest retrieved from reference TRBV19 and TRBJ2-1, is DGGITQSPKYLFRKEGQNVTLSCEQNLNHDAMYWYRQDPGQGLRLIYYSQIVNDFQKGDIAEGYSVSREKKESFPLTVTSAQKNPTAFYLCASSPWGEKFSSYNEQFFGPGTRLTVL.

This clonotype was counted a few times. The gene calls are TRBV19 and TRBJ1-2; D gene unclear. CDR1 and CDR2 from the germline V gene are LNHDA and SQIVND (reference sequence). This CDR3 has 13 residues. The germline V and J ends were trimmed by 4 bases and 9 bases, with 15 bases remaining between them. Here the CDR3 DNA reads TGTGCCAGTAGTAGAGTGGAGTTCGGGCGCTACACCTTC. It encodes CASSRVEFGRYTF.

In its sample, this clonotype was seen a few times. The chain carries TRBV5-5 and TRBJ2-1; D is uncertain. Germline CDR1 and CDR2: SGHKS and YYEKEE (reference sequence). The CDR3 is 13 residues long. The V gene lost 6 bases and the J gene lost 9 bases, with 16 bases spanning the gap. In DNA, the CDR3 is TGTGCCAGCAATTGGGCCAGCGAGGCTGAGCAGTTCTTC. This gives the protein CASNWASEAEQFF.

This clonotype was recorded at least ten times. This chain uses TRBV27 with TRBJ1-6; D not resolved. CDR1 and CDR2 (germline): MNHEY, SMNVEV (reference sequence). With 10 bases removed from V and 10 bases from J, the gap between germline ends came to 17 bases. The CDR3 length is 13 residues. The CDR3 DNA is TGTGCCACGGGAGGCGGGATAACGTCACCCCTCCACTTT. Residues: CATGGGITSPLHF.

CDR3 residues: CATSTRTSGRGEQFF. The CDR3 coding sequence is TGTGCCACCAGCACCAGGACTAGCGGGAGGGGGGAGCAGTTCTTC. J is TRBJ2-1 and V is TRBV15; 15 positions agree with TRBD2. CDR1 and CDR2 (germline): LNHNV, YYDKDF (reference sequence). With V trimmed by 4 bases and J by 10 bases, 5 bases remained unmatched. The CDR3 consists of 15 residues.

The CDR3: CATSDFGRSGYTF. The CDR3 DNA reads as TGTGCCACCAGTGATTTCGGCCGATCTGGCTACACCTTC. The rearrangement uses TRBV24-1 and TRBJ1-2; D not resolved. Germline V lookup: CDR1 KGHDR, CDR2 SFDVKD. The CDR3 covers 13 residues. V was trimmed by 1 base and J by 7 bases, leaving 9 bases between them.